The T cell receptor beta chain under discussion was sequenced for a study of tumor-infiltrating lymphocytes in localized non-small cell lung cancer. This table comes from immunoSEQ multiplex PCR, and its TCRdb copy is limited to in-frame clones, with some not included. The sample includes about 3,000 clones, 70% to 75% of them seen just once. Trimming cost V 5 bases and J 2 bases, with 10 bases left between them. The CDR3 extends over 14 amino acids. Germline lookup yields CDR1 SGHTA and CDR2 FQGNSA. V usage is TRBV7-2 and J usage is TRBJ1-5; tentatively, D is TRBD1 (6 bases). Sequencing was carried out using uninvolved lung tissue not adjacent to the tumor. The clonotype comes from a human donor with non-small cell lung cancer. CDR3 coding DNA: TGTGCCAGCAGCGCGGCAGGGGGCAATCAGCCCCAGCATTTT. Its protein is CASSAAGGNQPQHF.